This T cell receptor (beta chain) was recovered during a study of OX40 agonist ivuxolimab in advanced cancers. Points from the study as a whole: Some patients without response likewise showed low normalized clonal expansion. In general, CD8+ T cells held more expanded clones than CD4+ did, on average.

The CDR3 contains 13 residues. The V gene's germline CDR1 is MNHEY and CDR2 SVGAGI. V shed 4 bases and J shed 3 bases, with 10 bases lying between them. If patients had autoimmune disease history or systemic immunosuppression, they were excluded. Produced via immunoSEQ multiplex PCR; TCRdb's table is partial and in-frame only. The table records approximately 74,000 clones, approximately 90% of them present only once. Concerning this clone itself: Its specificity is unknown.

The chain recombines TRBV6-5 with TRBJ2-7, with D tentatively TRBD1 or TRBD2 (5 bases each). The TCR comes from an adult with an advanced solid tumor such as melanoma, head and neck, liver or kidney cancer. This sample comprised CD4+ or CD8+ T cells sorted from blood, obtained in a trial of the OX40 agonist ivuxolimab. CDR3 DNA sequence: TGTGCCAGCAGTTTCGGGACGGACTACGAGCAGTACTTC. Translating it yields CASSFGTDYEQYF.